These 23 T cell receptor beta chains were sequenced from one sample in a study of cytomegalovirus exposure and HLA in healthy donors. Primers included in the PCR were 60 Vbeta and 13 Jbeta primers. TCRdb's table, derived via immunoSEQ multiplex PCR, lists solely in-frame clones and lacks some. The table has around 70,000 clones, 60% to 80% seen once. Material for sequencing was PBMCs. The receptors here all came from a man aged 30-40 years in good health and CMV-seronegative.

The genes are TRBV7-9 and TRBJ2-1, with D maybe TRBD1 (6 bases). The CDR3 sequence is 13 residues long. Trimming cost V 5 bases and J 5 bases, with 10 bases left between them. Germline-derived CDR1 and CDR2 are SEHNR and FQNEAQ (reference sequence). DNA for the CDR3: TGTGCCAGCAGCCCGGACAGAAACAATGAGCAGTTCTTC. Translating gives CASSPDRNNEQFF.

This clone was found once. V and J are TRBV6-1 and TRBJ1-2, with no clear D. The CDR3 runs to 14 residues. Germline V lookup: CDR1 MNHNS, CDR2 SASEGT. Trimming cost V 3 bases and J 4 bases, with 12 bases left between them. The CDR3 region is CASSESGFGYGYTF. CDR3 DNA: TGTGCCAGCAGTGAGTCCGGTTTTGGCTATGGCTACACCTTC.

This clone was found once. The rearrangement joins TRBV5-1 to TRBJ2-1, with 15 bases identical to TRBD2. The CDR3 is 17 residues long. V gave up 1 base and J gave up 6 bases; unmatched junction bases: 5. Germline lookup yields CDR1 SGHRS and CDR2 YFSETQ. CDR3 nucleotide sequence: TGCGCCAGCAGCTTGTCCGGGACTAGCGGGGGGAGCAATGAGCAGTTCTTC. It translates to CASSLSGTSGGSNEQFF.

This clone has a handful of counts. This chain joins TRBV7-9 and TRBJ1-1, with D uncertain. CDR1 is SEHNR and CDR2 is FQNEAQ in the germline V gene (reference sequence). This CDR3 is built from 14 residues. Trimming stripped 4 bases from V and 3 bases from J, with 12 bases between. The CDR3 protein is CASSSRVSDTEAFF. The CDR3 nucleotides are TGTGCCAGCAGCTCACGGGTTTCGGACACTGAAGCTTTCTTT. Using reference TRBV7-9 and TRBJ1-1 for the parts outside the CDR3, the full variable domain is DTGVSQNPRHKITKRGQNVTFRCDPISEHNRLYWYRQTLGQGPEFLTYFQNEAQLEKSRLLSDRFSAERPKGSFSTLEIQRTEQGDSAMYLCASSSRVSDTEAFFGQGTRLTVV.

This clone has more than one count but fewer than ten. This chain joins TRBV7-2 and TRBJ1-4; D gene unclear. In germline, CDR1 is SGHTA, CDR2 FQGNSA. The CDR3 consists of 12 residues. Between the trimmed V and J ends, which lost 5 bases and 8 bases, there was a span of 9 bases. The CDR3 loop is CASSTRGEKLFF. The CDR3 bases are TGTGCCAGCAGCACGCGCGGGGAAAAACTGTTTTTT.

V gene TRBV4-2 combines with J gene TRBJ2-6; the match to TRBD1 covers 7 bases. From germline, CDR1 is LGHNA and CDR2 YNFKEQ. The length of the CDR3 is 16 residues. J lost 4 bases, V lost 7 bases, and 10 bases had no gene match. The CDR3 reads CASKGQTLLGANVLTF. As DNA, the CDR3 is TGTGCCAGCAAGGGACAGACCCTTTTGGGGGCCAACGTCCTGACTTTC.

The chain combines TRBV4-2 with TRBJ2-7, with 9 bases matching TRBD2. The CDR3 contains 16 residues. The V gene end was trimmed by 0 bases and the J gene end by 3 bases; junction bases not matched to a gene: 6. CDR1 is LGHNA, CDR2 YNFKEQ, per germline. The CDR3 protein is CASSQEGTSLNYEQYF. The CDR3 DNA sequence: TGTGCCAGCAGCCAAGAAGGGACTAGCCTAAACTACGAGCAGTACTTC.

The J gene is TRBJ2-3, the V gene TRBV5-1; 7 nucleotides match TRBD2. The J segment lost 3 bases and the V segment lost 1 base, leaving 8 bases of the junction unmatched. This CDR3 is 16 amino acids long. Germline-derived CDR1 and CDR2 are SGHRS and YFSETQ. This CDR3 is CASSLSSGGFTDTQYF. Written as DNA, the CDR3 is TGCGCCAGCAGCTTGAGTTCCGGGGGGTTTACAGATACGCAGTATTTT. Filled out from reference TRBV5-1 and TRBJ2-3, the complete variable domain reads KAGVTQTPRYLIKTRGQQVTLSCSPISGHRSVSWYQQTPGQGLQFLFEYFSETQRNKGNFPGRFSGRQFSNSRSEMNVSTLELGDSALYLCASSLSSGGFTDTQYFGPGTRLTVL.

This clone was found a few times. The V call is TRBV6-1, the J call TRBJ1-5, with a tentative D call TRBD1 (6 bases). The CDR3 has 15 amino acids. The germline V and J ends were trimmed by 1 base and 2 bases, with 9 bases remaining between them. The germline gives CDR1 MNHNS, CDR2 SASEGT. CDR3 protein: CASSEGRTGNQPQHF. Here the CDR3 DNA reads TGTGCCAGCAGTGAAGGCAGGACAGGCAATCAGCCCCAGCATTTT.

The chain uses TRBV2 and TRBJ1-5, with no clear D. This CDR3 has 13 residues. Germline V gene lookup returns CDR1 SNHLY and CDR2 FYNNEI. V was cut by 8 bases and J by 3 bases, with 11 bases left in between. CDR3 residues: CASEGDSNQPQHF. For the CDR3, the DNA is TGTGCCAGCGAAGGAGATTCCAATCAGCCCCAGCATTTT.

This sequence joins TRBV29-1 and TRBJ2-7; D is perhaps TRBD1 (6 bases). CDR1 and CDR2 from the germline V gene are SQVTM and ANQGSEA. V lost 6 bases, J lost 1 base, and 10 bases lay in between. The length of the CDR3 is 12 residues. The CDR3 sequence is CSVRDTSYEQYF. The CDR3 DNA reads TGCAGCGTCCGGGACACTTCCTACGAGCAGTACTTC.

The chain joins TRBV18 to TRBJ1-2, with D unclear. Germline V gene data show CDR1 as KGHSH and CDR2 as LQKENI. V was clipped by 3 bases and J by 6 bases, with 11 bases between them. This CDR3 region has 13 residues. In DNA form, the CDR3 reads TGTGCCAGCTCACCTAACAAGTTCGATGGCTACACCTTC. It is translated as CASSPNKFDGYTF.

The chain carries TRBV27 and TRBJ1-2, with D perhaps TRBD1 (5 bases). This CDR3 comprises 12 residues. CDR1 and CDR2 from the germline V gene are MNHEY and SMNVEV (reference sequence). CDR3 nucleotides: TGTGTCTCGGGGGAATCTCCCTATGGCTACACCTTC. Protein sequence: CVSGESPYGYTF.

This clone has a single count. The gene calls are TRBV7-8 and TRBJ1-5; the D gene is possibly TRBD1 (6 bases). The CDR3 runs 14 residues. Between the trimmed V and J ends, which lost 3 bases and 6 bases, there was a span of 12 bases. Germline V lookup: CDR1 SGHVS, CDR2 FQNEAQ. The CDR3 loop is CASSFRGEGQPQHF. DNA of the CDR3: TGTGCCAGCAGCTTCAGGGGAGAGGGTCAGCCCCAGCATTTT.

This clone turned up a few times. This chain links TRBV6-5 with TRBJ1-6; 11 bases agree with TRBD1. The CDR3 has 14 residues. Germline V gives CDR1 MNHEY, CDR2 SVGAGI. V lost 6 bases, J lost 5 bases, and 0 bases stayed unmatched. For the CDR3, the DNA is TGTGCCAGCAGGGGACAGGGGGATAATTCACCCCTCCACTTT. The encoded protein is CASRGQGDNSPLHF.

The genes are TRBV7-9 and TRBJ2-2; 8 bases align to TRBD1. The junction had 1 base not matched to a gene; V was cut back by 0 bases and J by 1 base. The CDR3 loop spans 16 amino acids. Germline CDR1 SEHNR, CDR2 FQNEAQ (reference sequence). The CDR3 region has the DNA TGTGCCAGCAGCTTAGCACAGGGGGTGAACACCGGGGAGCTGTTTTTT. Translated: CASSLAQGVNTGELFF.

Comments on this clone: One end of the junction fails to match germline, which may point to a read error. The chain carries TRBV4-1 and TRBJ2-1, with TRBD2 identical over 8 bases. The CDR3 sequence is 19 residues long. Germline CDR1 is MGHRA and CDR2 is YSYEKL. DNA of the CDR3: TGCGCCAGCAGTCAAGGACTAGCCGCACCTCTCCATGGGAGGGATGAGCAGTTCTTC. It is translated as CASSQGLAAPLHGRDEQFF.

The rearrangement joins TRBV12-5 to TRBJ1-1, with 9 nucleotides matching TRBD1. The CDR3 spans 14 residues. Trimming cost V 6 bases and J 2 bases; bases outside gene matches: 4. Germline V CDR1 and CDR2: LGHNT, FRNRAP. This chain's CDR3 is CASGLGQGNTEAFF. The CDR3 coding sequence is TGTGCTAGTGGCCTGGGACAGGGAAACACTGAAGCTTTCTTT.

The chain links TRBV6-4 to TRBJ2-3; unclear D gene. The CDR3 consists of 14 residues. V lost 2 bases and J lost 2, with 8 bases in between. Germline loops: CDR1 MRHNA, CDR2 SNTAGT. CDR3 protein: CASSDGLDTDTQYF. The DNA of the CDR3 is TGTGCCAGCAGTGACGGCCTAGACACAGATACGCAGTATTTT.

The J gene is TRBJ1-5, the V gene TRBV18, with 7 bases that match TRBD1. The CDR3 loop spans 14 amino acids. Trimming removed 4 bases from V and 6 bases from J; junction bases left unmatched: 6. Germline-derived CDR1 and CDR2 are KGHSH and LQKENI. CDR3 DNA sequence: TGTGCCAGCTCACAAACAGGGGTAGGTCAGCCCCAGCATTTT. It yields the protein CASSQTGVGQPQHF.

The rearrangement joins TRBV15 to TRBJ1-1; D not certain. Per the germline V gene, CDR1 is LNHNV and CDR2 is YYDKDF (reference sequence). This CDR3 contains 15 residues. The ends were cut back, 6 bases at V and 2 bases at J, with 16 bases in the middle. This CDR3 is CATSKGSRHNTEAFF. The CDR3 DNA is TGTGCCACCAGTAAAGGCAGCAGGCACAACACTGAAGCTTTCTTT.

This clone was found a few times. CDR3 protein: CASSDHRGPVPHEQYF. The DNA of the CDR3 is TGTGCCAGCAGTGACCACAGGGGCCCCGTACCCCACGAGCAGTACTTC. The chain links TRBV25-1 to TRBJ2-7; 7 bases match TRBD1. J lost 5 bases, V lost 3 bases, and 13 bases had no gene match. The CDR3 totals 16 residues. The germline CDR1 and CDR2 sequences are MGHDK and SYGVNS.

The rearrangement links TRBV30 to TRBJ2-7; 8 bases agree with TRBD2. CDR3 size: 12 residues. The J segment lost 4 bases and the V segment lost 6 bases, leaving 5 bases of the junction unmatched. Germline CDR1 is GTSNPN and CDR2 is SVGIG (reference sequence). The CDR3 is CACLRGVYEQYF. CDR3 sequence (DNA): TGTGCCTGTTTGCGGGGGGTATACGAGCAGTACTTC.